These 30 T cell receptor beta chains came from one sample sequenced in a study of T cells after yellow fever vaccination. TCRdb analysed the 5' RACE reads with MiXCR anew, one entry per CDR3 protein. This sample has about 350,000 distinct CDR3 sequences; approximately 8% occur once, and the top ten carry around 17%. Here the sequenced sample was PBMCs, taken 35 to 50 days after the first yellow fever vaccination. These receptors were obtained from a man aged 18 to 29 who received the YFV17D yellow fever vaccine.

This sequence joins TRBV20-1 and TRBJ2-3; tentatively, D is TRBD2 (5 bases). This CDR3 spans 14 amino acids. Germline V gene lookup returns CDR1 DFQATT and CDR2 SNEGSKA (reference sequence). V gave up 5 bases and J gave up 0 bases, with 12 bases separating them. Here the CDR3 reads CSAPSGSSTDTQYF. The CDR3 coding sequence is TGCAGTGCTCCCAGCGGATCTAGCACAGATACGCAGTATTTT.

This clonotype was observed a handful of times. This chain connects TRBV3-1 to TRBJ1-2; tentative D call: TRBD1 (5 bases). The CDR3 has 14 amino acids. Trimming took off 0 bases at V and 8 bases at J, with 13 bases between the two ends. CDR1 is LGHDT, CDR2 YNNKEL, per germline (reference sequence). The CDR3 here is CASSQDRGGRGYTF. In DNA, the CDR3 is TGTGCCAGCAGCCAAGATCGGGGGGGTAGGGGCTACACCTTC.

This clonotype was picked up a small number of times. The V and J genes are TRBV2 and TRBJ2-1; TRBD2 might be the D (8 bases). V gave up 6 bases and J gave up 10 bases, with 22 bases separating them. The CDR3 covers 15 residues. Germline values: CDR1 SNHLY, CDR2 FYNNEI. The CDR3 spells CASSREGLGGGEQFF. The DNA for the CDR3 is TGTGCCAGCAGCCGAGAGGGACTAGGGGGCGGCGAGCAGTTCTTC.

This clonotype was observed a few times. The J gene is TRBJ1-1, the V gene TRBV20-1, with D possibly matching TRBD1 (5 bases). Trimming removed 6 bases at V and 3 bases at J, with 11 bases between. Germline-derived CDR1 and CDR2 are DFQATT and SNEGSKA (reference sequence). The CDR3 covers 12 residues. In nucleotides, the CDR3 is TGCAGTGCCTGGGGGGATCACACTGAAGCTTTCTTT. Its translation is CSAWGDHTEAFF.

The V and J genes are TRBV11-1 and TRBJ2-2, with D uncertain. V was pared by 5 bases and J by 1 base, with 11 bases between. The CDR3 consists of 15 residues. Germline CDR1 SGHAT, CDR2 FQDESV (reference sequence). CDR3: CASSPPLGNTGELFF. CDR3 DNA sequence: TGTGCCAGCAGCCCTCCATTGGGGAACACCGGGGAGCTGTTTTTT. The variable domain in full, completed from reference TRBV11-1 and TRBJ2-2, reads EAEVAQSPRYKITEKSQAVAFWCDPISGHATLYWYRQILGQGPELLVQFQDESVVDDSQLPKDRFSAERLKGVDSTLKIQPAELGDSAMYLCASSPPLGNTGELFFGEGSRLTVL.

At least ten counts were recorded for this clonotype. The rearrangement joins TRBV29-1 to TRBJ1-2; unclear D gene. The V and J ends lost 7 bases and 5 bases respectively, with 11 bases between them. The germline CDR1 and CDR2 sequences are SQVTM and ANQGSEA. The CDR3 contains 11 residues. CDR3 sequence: CSGYTAYGYTF. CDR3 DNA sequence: TGCAGCGGTTATACAGCGTATGGCTACACCTTC.

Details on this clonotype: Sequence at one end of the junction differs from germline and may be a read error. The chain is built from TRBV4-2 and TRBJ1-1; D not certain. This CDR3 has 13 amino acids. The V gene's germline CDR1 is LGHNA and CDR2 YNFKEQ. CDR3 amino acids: CVSSKEMHPEAFF. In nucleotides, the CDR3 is TGTGTCAGCAGCAAGGAGATGCACCCTGAAGCTTTCTTT.

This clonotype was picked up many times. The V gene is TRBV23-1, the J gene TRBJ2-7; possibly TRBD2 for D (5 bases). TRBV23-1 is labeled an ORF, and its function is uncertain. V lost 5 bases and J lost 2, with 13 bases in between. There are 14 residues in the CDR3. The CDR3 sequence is CASSDPTGTYEQYV. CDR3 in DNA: TGCGCCAGCAGTGATCCTACGGGGACCTACGAGCAGTACGTC.

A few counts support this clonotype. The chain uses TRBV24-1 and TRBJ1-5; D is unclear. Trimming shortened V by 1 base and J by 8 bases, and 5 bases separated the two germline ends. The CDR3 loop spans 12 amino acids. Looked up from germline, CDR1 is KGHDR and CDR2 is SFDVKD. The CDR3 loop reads CATSDFGEPQHF. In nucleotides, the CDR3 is TGTGCCACCAGTGATTTCGGGGAGCCCCAGCATTTT.

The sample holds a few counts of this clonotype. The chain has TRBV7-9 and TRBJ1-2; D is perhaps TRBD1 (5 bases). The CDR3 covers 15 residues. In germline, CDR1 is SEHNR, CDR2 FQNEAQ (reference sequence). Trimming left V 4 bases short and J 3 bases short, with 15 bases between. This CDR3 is CASSWGGVLDYGYTF. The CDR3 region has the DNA TGTGCCAGCAGCTGGGGGGGGGTTTTGGACTATGGCTACACCTTC. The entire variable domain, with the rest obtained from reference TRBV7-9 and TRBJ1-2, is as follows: DTGVSQNPRHKITKRGQNVTFRCDPISEHNRLYWYRQTLGQGPEFLTYFQNEAQLEKSRLLSDRFSAERPKGSFSTLEIQRTEQGDSAMYLCASSWGGVLDYGYTFGSGTRLTVV.

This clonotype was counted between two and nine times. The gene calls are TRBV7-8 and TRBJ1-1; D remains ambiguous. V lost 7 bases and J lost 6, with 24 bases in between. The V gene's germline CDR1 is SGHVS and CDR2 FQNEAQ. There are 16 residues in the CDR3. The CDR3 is CASTPGRRGPIAEAFF. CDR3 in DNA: TGTGCCAGCACCCCGGGGAGGAGAGGTCCGATCGCTGAAGCTTTCTTT.

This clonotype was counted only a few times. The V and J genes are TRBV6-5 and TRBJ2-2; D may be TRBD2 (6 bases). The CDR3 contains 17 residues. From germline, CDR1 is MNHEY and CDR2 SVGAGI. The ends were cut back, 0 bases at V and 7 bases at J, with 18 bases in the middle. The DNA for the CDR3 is TGTGCCAGCAGTTACTCTGGAGGGTCCGGGAATGGCGGGGAGCTGTTTTTT. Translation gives CASSYSGGSGNGGELFF.

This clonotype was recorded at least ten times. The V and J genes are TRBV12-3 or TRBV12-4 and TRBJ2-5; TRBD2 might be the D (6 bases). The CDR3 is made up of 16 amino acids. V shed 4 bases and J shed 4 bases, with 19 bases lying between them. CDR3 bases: TGTGCCAGCAGTTCACGACTAGGCCCCTATCGAGAGACCCAGTACTTC. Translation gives CASSSRLGPYRETQYF.

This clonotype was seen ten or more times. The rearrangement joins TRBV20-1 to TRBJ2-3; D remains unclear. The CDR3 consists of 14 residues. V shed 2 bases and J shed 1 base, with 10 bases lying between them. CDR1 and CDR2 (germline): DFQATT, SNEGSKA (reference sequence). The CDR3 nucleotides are TGCAGTGCTAGAATTGGGTGGGGCACAGATACGCAGTATTTT. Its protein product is CSARIGWGTDTQYF.

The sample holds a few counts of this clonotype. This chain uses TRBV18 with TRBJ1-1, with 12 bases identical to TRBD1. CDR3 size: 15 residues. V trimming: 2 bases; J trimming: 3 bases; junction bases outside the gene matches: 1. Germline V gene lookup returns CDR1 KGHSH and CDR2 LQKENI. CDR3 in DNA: TGTGCCAGCTCACCATGGGACAGGGGGCACACTGAAGCTTTCTTT. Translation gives CASSPWDRGHTEAFF.

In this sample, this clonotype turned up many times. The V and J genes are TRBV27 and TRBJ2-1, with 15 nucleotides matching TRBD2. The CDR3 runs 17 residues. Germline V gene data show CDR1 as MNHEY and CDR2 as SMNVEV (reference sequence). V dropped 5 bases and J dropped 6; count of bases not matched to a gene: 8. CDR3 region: CASSPRTSGGASNEQFF. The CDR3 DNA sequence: TGTGCCAGCAGTCCACGGACTAGCGGGGGGGCGAGCAATGAGCAGTTCTTC.

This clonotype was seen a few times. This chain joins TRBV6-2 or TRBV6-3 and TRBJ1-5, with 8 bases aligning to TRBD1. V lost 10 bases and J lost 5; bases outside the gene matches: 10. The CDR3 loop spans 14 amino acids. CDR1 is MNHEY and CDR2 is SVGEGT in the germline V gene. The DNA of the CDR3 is TGTGCCACCAGAAAGGCACAGGGGGATCAGCCCCAGCATTTT. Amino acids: CATRKAQGDQPQHF.

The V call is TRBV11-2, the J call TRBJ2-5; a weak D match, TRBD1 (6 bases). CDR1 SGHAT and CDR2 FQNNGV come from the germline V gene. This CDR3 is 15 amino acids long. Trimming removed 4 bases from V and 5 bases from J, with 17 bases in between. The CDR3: CASSSSPQGRETQYF. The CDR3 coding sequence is TGTGCCAGCAGCTCCAGCCCCCAGGGGCGGGAGACCCAGTACTTC.

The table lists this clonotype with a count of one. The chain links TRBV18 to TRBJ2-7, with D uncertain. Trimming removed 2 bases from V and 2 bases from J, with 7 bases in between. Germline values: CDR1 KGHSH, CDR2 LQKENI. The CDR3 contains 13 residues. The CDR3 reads CASSPGVTYEQYV. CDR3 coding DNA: TGTGCCAGCTCACCAGGCGTTACCTACGAGCAGTACGTC.

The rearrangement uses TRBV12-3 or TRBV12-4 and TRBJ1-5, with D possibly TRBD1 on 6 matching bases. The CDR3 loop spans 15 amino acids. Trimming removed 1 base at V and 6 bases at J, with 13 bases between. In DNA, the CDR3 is TGTGCCAGCAGTTTAGGGGGGGCGGTCGGTCAGCCCCAGCATTTT. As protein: CASSLGGAVGQPQHF.

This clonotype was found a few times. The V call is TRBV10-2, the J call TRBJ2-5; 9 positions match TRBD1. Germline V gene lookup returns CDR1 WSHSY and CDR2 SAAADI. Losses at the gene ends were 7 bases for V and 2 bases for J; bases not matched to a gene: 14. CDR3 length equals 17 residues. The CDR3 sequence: CASMGQYGTGTQETQYF. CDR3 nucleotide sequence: TGCGCCAGCATGGGCCAGTACGGGACAGGGACACAAGAGACCCAGTACTTC.

Here the CDR3 reads CASSFGFRGGMGGDTQYF. The DNA for the CDR3 is TGTGCCAGCAGCTTTGGGTTCCGAGGGGGTATGGGTGGAGATACGCAGTATTTT. The chain recombines TRBV11-1 with TRBJ2-3, with D tentatively TRBD1 (6 bases). The CDR3 is made up of 18 amino acids. V lost 3 bases, J lost 5 bases, and 24 bases lay in between. Germline CDR1 SGHAT, CDR2 FQDESV (reference sequence).

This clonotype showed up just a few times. The CDR3 spells CATRWGGLYNEQFF. Here the CDR3 DNA reads TGTGCCACCCGGTGGGGGGGCCTCTACAATGAGCAGTTCTTC. The V call is TRBV6-2 or TRBV6-3, the J call TRBJ2-1; a possible D gene is TRBD2 (7 bases). Germline V gene lookup returns CDR1 MNHEY and CDR2 SVGEGT. The CDR3 has 14 amino acids. Trimming stripped 10 bases from V and 3 bases from J, with 16 bases between.

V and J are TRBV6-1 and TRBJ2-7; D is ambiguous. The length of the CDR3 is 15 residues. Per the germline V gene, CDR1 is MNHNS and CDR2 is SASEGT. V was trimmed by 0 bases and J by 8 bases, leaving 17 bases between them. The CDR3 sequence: CASSEAGRPPLKQYV. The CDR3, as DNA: TGTGCCAGCAGTGAAGCTGGCAGGCCCCCGTTGAAGCAGTACGTC.

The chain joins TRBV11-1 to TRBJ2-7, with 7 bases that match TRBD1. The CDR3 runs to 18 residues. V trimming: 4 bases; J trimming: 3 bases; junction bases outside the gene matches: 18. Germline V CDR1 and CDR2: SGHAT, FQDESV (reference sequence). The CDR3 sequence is CASSSFRSGTEDLYEQYV. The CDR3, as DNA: TGTGCCAGCAGCTCCTTCCGTTCCGGGACAGAAGACCTCTACGAGCAGTACGTC.

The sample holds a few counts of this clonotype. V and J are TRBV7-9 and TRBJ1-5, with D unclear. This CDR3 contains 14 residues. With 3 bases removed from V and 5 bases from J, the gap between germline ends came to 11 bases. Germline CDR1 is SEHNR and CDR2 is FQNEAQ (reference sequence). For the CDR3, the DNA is TGTGCCAGCAGCTTTTCGACCGGGGATCAGCCCCAGCATTTT. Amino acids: CASSFSTGDQPQHF.

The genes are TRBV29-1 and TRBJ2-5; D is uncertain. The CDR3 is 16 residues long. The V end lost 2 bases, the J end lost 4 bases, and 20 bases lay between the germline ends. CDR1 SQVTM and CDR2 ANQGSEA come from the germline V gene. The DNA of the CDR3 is TGCAGCGTTGAACCCGCTGGCCCCATTGGTGGAGAGACCCAGTACTTC. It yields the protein CSVEPAGPIGGETQYF.

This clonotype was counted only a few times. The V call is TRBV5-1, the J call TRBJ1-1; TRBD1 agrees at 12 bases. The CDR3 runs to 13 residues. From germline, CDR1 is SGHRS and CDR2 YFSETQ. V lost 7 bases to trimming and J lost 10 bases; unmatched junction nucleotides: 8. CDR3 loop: CASGRDRGQGAFF. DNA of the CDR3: TGCGCCAGCGGCCGGGACAGGGGGCAGGGAGCTTTCTTT.

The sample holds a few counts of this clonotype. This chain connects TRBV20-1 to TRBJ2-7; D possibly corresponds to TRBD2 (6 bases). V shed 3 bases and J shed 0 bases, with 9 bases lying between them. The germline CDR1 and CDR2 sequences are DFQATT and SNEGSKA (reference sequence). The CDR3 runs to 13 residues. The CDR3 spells CSARVRDSYEQYV. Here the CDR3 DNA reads TGCAGTGCTAGGGTGCGGGACTCCTACGAGCAGTACGTC.

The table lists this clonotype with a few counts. In DNA, the CDR3 is TGTGCCAGCAGTTACCGGGCTAGCGCCTATTCCACAGATACGCAGTATTTT. As protein: CASSYRASAYSTDTQYF. The chain joins TRBV6-5 to TRBJ2-3; D is perhaps TRBD2 (6 bases). Looked up from germline, CDR1 is MNHEY and CDR2 is SVGAGI. V dropped 2 bases and J dropped 2 bases, with 17 bases sitting between them. The CDR3 contains 17 residues.